This T cell receptor beta chain is from a study of T cell responses to AZD1222 COVID-19 vaccine. Repertoires were generated with immunoSEQ multiplex PCR, while TCRdb's copy carries only in-frame clones and drops some. The sample consists of over 110,000 clones, under 90% of them appearing once. Unmatched junction bases numbered 2, after V lost 3 bases and J lost 0 bases. The CDR3 length is 15 residues. The germline CDR1 and CDR2 sequences are LGHNA and YSLEER. This TCR was sampled from an adult who received the AZD1222 COVID-19 vaccine. J is TRBJ2-1 and V is TRBV4-3; 7 bases are a match to TRBD2. This specimen was peripheral blood, taken 28 days after the second AZD1222 dose. This CDR3 is CASSQASGSYNEQFF. As DNA, the CDR3 is TGCGCCAGCAGCCAGGCTAGCGGCTCCTACAATGAGCAGTTCTTC.